This T cell receptor beta chain was observed in a study of T-cell reconstitution after alpha-beta-depleted transplantation in children (TCRdb year 2016). Describing the broader study: The study quantitatively tracked T-cell immune reconstitution after TCRalphabeta/CD19-depleted allogeneic hematopoietic cell transplantation in children using TCR repertoire profiling.

Points the paper makes about the study in general: The frequencies of hyperexpanded clones fell over the following months, and after one year, T-cell counts and TCRbeta diversity were mostly attributed to newly produced T cells. In some patients, the high TCRbeta diversity seen at day 60 was put down to recipient T cells and intrathymic progenitors that had survived conditioning. The apparently early recovery of alphabetaT-cell counts about two months after transplant reportedly depended on only several hundred rapidly expanded clones that came from non-depleted graft cells.

The treatment or condition label, read with the paper, signifies: allogeneic hematopoietic cell transplantation with graft depleted of TCRalphabeta T cells and CD19 B cells. The children who served as transplant recipients had been given grafts of TCRalphabeta/CD19-depleted allogeneic hematopoietic cells. CDR1 and CDR2 (SEHNR, FQNEAQ) derive from the germline V gene (reference sequence). The CDR3 goes from the cysteine to the phenylalanine over 14 residues. CDR3 DNA only is kept here, 42 bases in frame from base 1. Trimming takes 5 bases off V and 4 bases off J; junction bases not matched to a gene: 4. Preparation of the library involved PCR. The instrument given in TCRdb is Illumina HiSeq 2500. Molecular barcoding was employed in the preparation of TCR libraries, with unique molecular identifiers being used to normalize TCRbeta repertoire quantification. The raw public reads went through TCRdb reprocessing: fastp at Q25, MiXCR clone calling, in-frame beta chains kept. Rows with a matching CDR3 protein are joined into one entry that keeps the most common DNA and genes. The sample contains 300,000 to 400,000 distinct CDR3 sequences, more than 20% of them found a single time. Roughly 9.8% of the sample is held by the ten biggest clonotypes.

On this clonotype: No cognate antigen has been identified for it. No per-base quality is available; no much larger clone lies one base away.

This receptor chain uses TRBV7-9 and TRBJ2-1; a stretch of 8 junction bases matches TRBD2. The specimen was PBMCs, mostly from graft donor cells, collected 180 days after TCRalphabeta/CD19-depleted stem cell transplant. This clonotype originated in a male patient between 5 and 17 years old who had a stem cell transplant for acute lymphoblastic leukemia, so the T cells may come from the graft donor. The CDR3 protein: CASSPGGSYNEQFF. The nucleotide sequence is given as TGTGCCAGCAGCCCGGGGGGGAGTTACAATGAGCAGTTCTTC.